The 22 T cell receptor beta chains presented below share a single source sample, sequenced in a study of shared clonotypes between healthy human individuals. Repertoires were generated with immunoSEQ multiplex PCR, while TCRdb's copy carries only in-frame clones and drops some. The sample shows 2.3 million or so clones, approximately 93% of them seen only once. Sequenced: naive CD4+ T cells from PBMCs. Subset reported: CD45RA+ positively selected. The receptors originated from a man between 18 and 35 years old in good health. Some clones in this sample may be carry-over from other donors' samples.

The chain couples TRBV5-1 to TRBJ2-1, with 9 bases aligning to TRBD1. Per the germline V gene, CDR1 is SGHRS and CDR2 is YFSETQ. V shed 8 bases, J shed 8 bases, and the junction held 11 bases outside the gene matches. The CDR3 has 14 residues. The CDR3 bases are TGCGCCAGTCGGGGGGACAGGGTAAAGGATGAGCAGTTCTTC. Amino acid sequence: CASRGDRVKDEQFF.

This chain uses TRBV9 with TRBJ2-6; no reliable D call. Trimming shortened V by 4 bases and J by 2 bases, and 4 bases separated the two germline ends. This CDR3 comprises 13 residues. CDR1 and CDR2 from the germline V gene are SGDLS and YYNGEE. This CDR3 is CASSSAGANVLTF. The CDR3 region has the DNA TGTGCCAGCAGCTCCGCTGGGGCCAACGTCCTGACTTTC.

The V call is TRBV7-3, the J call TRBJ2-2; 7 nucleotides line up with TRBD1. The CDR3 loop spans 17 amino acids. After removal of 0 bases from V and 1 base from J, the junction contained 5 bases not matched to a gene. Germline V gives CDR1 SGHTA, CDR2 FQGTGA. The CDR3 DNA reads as TGTGCCAGCAGCTTAACCCGACAGGGATTGAACACCGGGGAGCTGTTTTTT. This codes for CASSLTRQGLNTGELFF.

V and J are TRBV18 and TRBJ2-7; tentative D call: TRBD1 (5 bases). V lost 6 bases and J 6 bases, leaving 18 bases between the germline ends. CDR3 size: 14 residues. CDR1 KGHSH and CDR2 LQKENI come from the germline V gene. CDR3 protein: CASSTRGLGREQYF. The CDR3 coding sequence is TGTGCCAGCTCCACCCGTGGTTTGGGGCGCGAGCAGTACTTC. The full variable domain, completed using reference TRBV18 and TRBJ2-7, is NAGVMQNPRHLVRRRGQEARLRCSPMKGHSHVYWYRQLPEEGLKFMVYLQKENIIDESGMPKERFSAEFPKEGPSILRIQQVVRGDSAAYFCASSTRGLGREQYFGPGTRLTVT.

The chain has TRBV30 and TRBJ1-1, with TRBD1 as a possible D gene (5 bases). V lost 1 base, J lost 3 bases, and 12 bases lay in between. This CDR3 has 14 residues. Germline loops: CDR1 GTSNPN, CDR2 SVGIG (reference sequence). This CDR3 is CAWSGWAGYTEAFF. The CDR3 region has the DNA TGTGCCTGGAGTGGCTGGGCAGGGTACACTGAAGCTTTCTTT.

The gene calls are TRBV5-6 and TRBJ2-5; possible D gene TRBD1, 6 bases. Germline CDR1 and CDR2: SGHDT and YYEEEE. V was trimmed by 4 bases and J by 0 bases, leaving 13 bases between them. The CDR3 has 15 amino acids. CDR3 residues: CASSLRQANQETQYF. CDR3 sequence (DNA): TGTGCCAGCAGCCTACGACAGGCCAACCAAGAGACCCAGTACTTC.

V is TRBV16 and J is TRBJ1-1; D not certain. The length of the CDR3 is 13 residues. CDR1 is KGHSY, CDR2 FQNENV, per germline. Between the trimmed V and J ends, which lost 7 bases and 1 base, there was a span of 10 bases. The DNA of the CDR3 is TGTGCCAGCAACCCACAGAAGAACACTGAAGCTTTCTTT. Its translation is CASNPQKNTEAFF.

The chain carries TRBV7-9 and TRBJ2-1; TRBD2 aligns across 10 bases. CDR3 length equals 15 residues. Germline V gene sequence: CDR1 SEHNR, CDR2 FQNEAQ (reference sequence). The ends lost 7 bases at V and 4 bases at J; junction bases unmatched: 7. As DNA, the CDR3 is TGTGCCAGCAAAGTAGCGGGAGGCCCTTACAATGAGCAGTTCTTC. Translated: CASKVAGGPYNEQFF.

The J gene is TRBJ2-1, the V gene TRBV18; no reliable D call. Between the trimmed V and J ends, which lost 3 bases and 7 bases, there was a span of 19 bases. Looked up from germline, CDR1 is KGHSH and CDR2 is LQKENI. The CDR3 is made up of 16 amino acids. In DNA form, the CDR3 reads TGTGCCAGCTCACCCTCCCGGCAGGTGACCTCGAATGAGCAGTTCTTC. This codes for CASSPSRQVTSNEQFF.

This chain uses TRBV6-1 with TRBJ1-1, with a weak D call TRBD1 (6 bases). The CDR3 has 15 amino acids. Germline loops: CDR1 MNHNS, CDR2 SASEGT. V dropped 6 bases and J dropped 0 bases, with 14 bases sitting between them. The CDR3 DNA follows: TGTGCCAGCAGCGCAAAGGGGGGATTGAACACTGAAGCTTTCTTT. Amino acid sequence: CASSAKGGLNTEAFF.

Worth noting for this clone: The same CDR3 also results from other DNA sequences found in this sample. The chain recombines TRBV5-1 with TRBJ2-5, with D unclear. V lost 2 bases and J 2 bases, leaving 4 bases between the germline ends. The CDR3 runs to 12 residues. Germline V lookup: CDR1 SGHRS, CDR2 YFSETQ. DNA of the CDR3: TGCGCCAGCAGCTTTTCACAAGAGACCCAGTACTTC. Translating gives CASSFSQETQYF.

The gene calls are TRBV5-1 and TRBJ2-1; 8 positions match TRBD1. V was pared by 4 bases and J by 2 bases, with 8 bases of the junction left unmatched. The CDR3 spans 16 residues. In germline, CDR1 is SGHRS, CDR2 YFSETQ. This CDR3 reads CASSPTWTGTYNEQFF. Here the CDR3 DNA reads TGCGCCAGCAGCCCAACTTGGACAGGGACCTACAATGAGCAGTTCTTC.

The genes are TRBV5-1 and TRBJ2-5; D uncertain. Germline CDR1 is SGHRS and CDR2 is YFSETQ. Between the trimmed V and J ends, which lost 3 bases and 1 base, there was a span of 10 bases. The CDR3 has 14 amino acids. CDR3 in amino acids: CASSYGRTQETQYF. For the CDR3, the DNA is TGCGCCAGCAGCTACGGACGGACCCAAGAGACCCAGTACTTC.

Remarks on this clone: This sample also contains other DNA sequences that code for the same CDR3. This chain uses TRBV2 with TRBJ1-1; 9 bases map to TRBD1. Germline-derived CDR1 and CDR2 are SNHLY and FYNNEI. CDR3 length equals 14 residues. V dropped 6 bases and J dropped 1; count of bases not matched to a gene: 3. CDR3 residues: CASRGGQGNTEAFF. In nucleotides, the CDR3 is TGTGCCAGCAGAGGGGGACAGGGGAACACTGAAGCTTTCTTT.

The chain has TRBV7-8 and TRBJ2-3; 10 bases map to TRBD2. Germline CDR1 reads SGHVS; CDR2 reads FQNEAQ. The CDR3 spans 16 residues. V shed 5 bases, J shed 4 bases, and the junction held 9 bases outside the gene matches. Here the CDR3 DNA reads TGTGCCAGCAGCAACAAGCGGGAGGGGCCAGCAGATACGCAGTATTTT. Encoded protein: CASSNKREGPADTQYF.

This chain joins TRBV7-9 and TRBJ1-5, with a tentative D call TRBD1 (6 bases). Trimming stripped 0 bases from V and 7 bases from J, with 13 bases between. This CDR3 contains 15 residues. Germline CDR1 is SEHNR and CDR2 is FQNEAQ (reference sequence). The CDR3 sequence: CASSLAGGGTQPQHF. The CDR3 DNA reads TGTGCCAGCAGCTTAGCGGGGGGCGGAACACAGCCCCAGCATTTT.

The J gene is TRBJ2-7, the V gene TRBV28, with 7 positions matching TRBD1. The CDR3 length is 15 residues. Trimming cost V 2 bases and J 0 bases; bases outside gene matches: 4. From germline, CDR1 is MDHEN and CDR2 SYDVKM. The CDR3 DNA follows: TGTGCCAGCAGTTTAGCTTCAGGGGGCTCCTACGAGCAGTACTTC. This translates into CASSLASGGSYEQYF.

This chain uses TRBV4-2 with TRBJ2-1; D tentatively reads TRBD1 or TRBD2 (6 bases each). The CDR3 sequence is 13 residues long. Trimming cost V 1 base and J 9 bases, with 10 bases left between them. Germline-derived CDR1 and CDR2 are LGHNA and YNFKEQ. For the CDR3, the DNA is TGTGCCAGCAGCCAAGGTTGGGGGGCTGAGCAGTTCTTC. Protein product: CASSQGWGAEQFF.

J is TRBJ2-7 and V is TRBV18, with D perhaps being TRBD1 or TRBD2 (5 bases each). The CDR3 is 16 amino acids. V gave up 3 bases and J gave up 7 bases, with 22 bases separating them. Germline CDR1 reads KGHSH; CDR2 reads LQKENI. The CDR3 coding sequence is TGTGCCAGCTCACCCCCGAATCGGGACGGCCCTTTAGAGCAGTACTTC. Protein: CASSPPNRDGPLEQYF.

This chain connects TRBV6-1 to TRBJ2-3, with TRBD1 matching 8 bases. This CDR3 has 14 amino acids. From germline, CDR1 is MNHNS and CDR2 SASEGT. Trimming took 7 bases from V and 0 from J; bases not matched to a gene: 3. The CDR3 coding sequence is TGTGCCAGCATCTACAGGGGGAGCACAGATACGCAGTATTTT. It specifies CASIYRGSTDTQYF.

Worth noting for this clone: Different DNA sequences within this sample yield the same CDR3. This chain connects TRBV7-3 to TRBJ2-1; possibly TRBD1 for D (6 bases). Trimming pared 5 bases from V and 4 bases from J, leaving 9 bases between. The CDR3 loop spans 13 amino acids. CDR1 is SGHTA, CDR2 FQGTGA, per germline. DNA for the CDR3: TGTGCCAGCAGCGCTGGACAGTACAATGAGCAGTTCTTC. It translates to CASSAGQYNEQFF.

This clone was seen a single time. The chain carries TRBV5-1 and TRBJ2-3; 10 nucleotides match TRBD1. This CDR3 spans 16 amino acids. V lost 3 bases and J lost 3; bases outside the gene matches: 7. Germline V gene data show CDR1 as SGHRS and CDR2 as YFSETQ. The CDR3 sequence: CASSWATGGLTDTQYF. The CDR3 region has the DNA TGCGCCAGCAGCTGGGCGACAGGGGGCTTAACAGATACGCAGTATTTT. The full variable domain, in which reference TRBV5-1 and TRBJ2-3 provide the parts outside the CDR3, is KAGVTQTPRYLIKTRGQQVTLSCSPISGHRSVSWYQQTPGQGLQFLFEYFSETQRNKGNFPGRFSGRQFSNSRSEMNVSTLELGDSALYLCASSWATGGLTDTQYFGPGTRLTVL.